Listed below are T cell receptor beta chains from one sample, sequenced in a study of T-cell memory formation after mild COVID-19. TCRdb reanalysed the 5' RACE reads using MiXCR and keeps one entry per CDR3 protein. The sample yields fewer than 350,000 distinct CDR3 sequences, under 20% seen once. What was sequenced was PBMCs or a T cell subset sorted from them (not recorded which). These receptors originate from a man aged 18 to 30 who had mild COVID-19 (a few samples of this study predate the infection). Cell type and time point are not known. Both conserved end residues are part of each CDR3. The order of the fields is V gene, J gene, D gene, clone size, CDR3 protein, CDR3 DNA. The D gene is left open where the match is weak. Some rows have no size entry. The others give once, few or many, or a class for an expanded clone.

TRBV7-9	TRBJ2-5	NA	few	CASSRPQTWREETQYF	TGTGCCAGCAGCCGTCCTCAGACATGGAGGGAAGAGACCCAGTACTTC
TRBV7-9	TRBJ2-5	NA	many	CASSFGAEETQYF	TGTGCCAGCAGCTTTGGAGCAGAAGAGACCCAGTACTTC
TRBV15	TRBJ1-5	NA	NA	CATSLPGGGAQPQHF	TGTGCCACCAGCCTACCTGGGGGGGGCGCGCAGCCCCAGCATTTT
TRBV6-2/TRBV6-3	TRBJ2-3	NA	NA	CASRTSTSITDTQYF	TGTGCCAGCAGGACGAGCACTTCTATAACAGATACGCAGTATTTT
TRBV12-5	TRBJ1-2	TRBD1	NA	CASGFHRGYGGYTF	TGTGCTAGTGGTTTTCACAGGGGGTACGGTGGCTACACCTTC
TRBV5-1	TRBJ2-2	NA	NA	CASSPSRGTGELFF	TGCGCCAGCAGCCCGTCCCGGGGTACCGGGGAGCTGTTTTTT
TRBV7-8	TRBJ1-1	NA	few	CASSLGRRTRENTEAFF	TGTGCCAGCAGCCTAGGTCGAAGGACAAGAGAGAACACTGAAGCTTTCTTT
TRBV6-5	TRBJ2-2	NA	few	CASSYEGTGELFF	TGTGCCAGCAGTTATGAGGGGACCGGGGAGCTGTTTTTT
TRBV11-2	TRBJ2-5	TRBD2	NA	CASSSASTSGYKETQYF	TGTGCCAGCAGCTCCGCCTCGACTAGCGGGTACAAAGAGACCCAGTACTTC
TRBV7-6	TRBJ2-7	TRBD1	many	CASGTAAYEQYF	TGTGCCAGCGGGACAGCAGCCTACGAGCAGTACTTC
TRBV10-2	TRBJ2-3	TRBD2	NA	CASNGLARDTQYF	TGCGCCAGCAACGGACTAGCGAGAGATACGCAGTATTTT
TRBV12-3/TRBV12-4	TRBJ2-3	TRBD2	NA	CASSLGGGQYF	TGTGCCAGCAGTTTGGGCGGGGGGCAGTATTTT
TRBV7-6	TRBJ2-1	TRBD1	few	CASSNRQGALIDEQFF	TGTGCCAGCAGCAACAGACAGGGGGCGTTGATCGATGAGCAGTTCTTC
TRBV4-1	TRBJ1-1	NA	NA	CASSQWVRNSEAFF	TGCGCCAGCAGCCAATGGGTCCGGAACTCTGAAGCTTTCTTT
TRBV5-1	TRBJ2-2	TRBD2	NA	CASRGPAGTGELFF	TGCGCCAGCCGGGGCCCAGCGGGGACCGGGGAGCTGTTTTTT
TRBV11-1	TRBJ1-5	NA	few	CASSLDQGQPQHF	TGTGCCAGCAGCTTAGACCAGGGACAGCCCCAGCATTTT
TRBV6-2/TRBV6-3	TRBJ2-1	NA	few	CASSRWGLSPYNEQFF	TGTGCCAGCTCTAGGTGGGGTCTATCACCCTACAATGAGCAGTTCTTC